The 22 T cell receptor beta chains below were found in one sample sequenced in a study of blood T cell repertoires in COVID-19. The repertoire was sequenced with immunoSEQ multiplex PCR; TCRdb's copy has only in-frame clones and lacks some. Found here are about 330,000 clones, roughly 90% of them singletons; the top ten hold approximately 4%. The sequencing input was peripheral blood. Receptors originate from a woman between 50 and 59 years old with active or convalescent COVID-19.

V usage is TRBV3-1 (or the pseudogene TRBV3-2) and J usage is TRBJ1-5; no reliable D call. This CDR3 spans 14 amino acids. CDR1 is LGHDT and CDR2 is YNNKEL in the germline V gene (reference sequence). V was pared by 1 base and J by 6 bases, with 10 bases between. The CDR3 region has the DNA TGTGCCAGCAGCCAAGTTCAATCGGGTCAGCCCCAGCATTTT. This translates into CASSQVQSGQPQHF.

CDR3 bases: TGCGCCAGCAGCTTTGGGCTAGCCCACCAAGAGACCCAGTACTTC. It codes for CASSFGLAHQETQYF. This chain uses TRBV5-1 with TRBJ2-5, with D possibly TRBD2 on 5 matching bases. The CDR3 is made up of 15 amino acids. V lost 2 bases and J lost 0, with 11 bases in between. The germline V gene has CDR1 SGHRS and CDR2 YFSETQ. The full variable domain, with the rest looked up from reference TRBV5-1 and TRBJ2-5, is KAGVTQTPRYLIKTRGQQVTLSCSPISGHRSVSWYQQTPGQGLQFLFEYFSETQRNKGNFPGRFSGRQFSNSRSEMNVSTLELGDSALYLCASSFGLAHQETQYFGPGTRLLVL.

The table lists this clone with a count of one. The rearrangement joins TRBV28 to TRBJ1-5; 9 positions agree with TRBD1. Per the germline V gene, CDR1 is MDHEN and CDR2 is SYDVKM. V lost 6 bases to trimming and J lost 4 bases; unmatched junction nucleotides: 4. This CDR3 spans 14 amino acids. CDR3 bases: TGTGCCAGCAGGGGACAGGGTCGGAATCAGCCCCAGCATTTT. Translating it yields CASRGQGRNQPQHF.

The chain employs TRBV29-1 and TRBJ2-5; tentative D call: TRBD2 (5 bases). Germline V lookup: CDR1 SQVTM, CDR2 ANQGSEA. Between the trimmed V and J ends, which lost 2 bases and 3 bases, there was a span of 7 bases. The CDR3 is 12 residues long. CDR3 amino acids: CSVESGEETQYF. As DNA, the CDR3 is TGCAGCGTTGAATCCGGGGAAGAGACCCAGTACTTC.

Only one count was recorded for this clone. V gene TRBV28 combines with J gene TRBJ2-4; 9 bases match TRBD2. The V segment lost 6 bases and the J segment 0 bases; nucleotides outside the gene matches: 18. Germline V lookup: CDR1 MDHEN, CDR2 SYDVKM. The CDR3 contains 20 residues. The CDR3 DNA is TGTGCCAGCAGCCTGGGGACTAGCATTGGATTGCGGCTAGCCAAAAACATTCAGTACTTC. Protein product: CASSLGTSIGLRLAKNIQYF.

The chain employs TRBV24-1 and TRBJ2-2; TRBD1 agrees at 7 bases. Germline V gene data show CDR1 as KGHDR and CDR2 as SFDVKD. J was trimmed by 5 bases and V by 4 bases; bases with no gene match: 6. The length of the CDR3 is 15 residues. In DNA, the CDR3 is TGTGCCACCAGTGACCCGACAGGGACGACCGGGGAGCTGTTTTTT. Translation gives CATSDPTGTTGELFF.

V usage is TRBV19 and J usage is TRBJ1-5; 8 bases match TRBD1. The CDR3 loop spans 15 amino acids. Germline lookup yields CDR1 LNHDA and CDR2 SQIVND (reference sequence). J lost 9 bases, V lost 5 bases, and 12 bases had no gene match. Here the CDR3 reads CASSLPGQATMPQHF. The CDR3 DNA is TGTGCCAGTAGTCTGCCGGGACAGGCAACCATGCCCCAGCATTTT. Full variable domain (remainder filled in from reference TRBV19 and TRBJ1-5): DGGITQSPKYLFRKEGQNVTLSCEQNLNHDAMYWYRQDPGQGLRLIYYSQIVNDFQKGDIAEGYSVSREKKESFPLTVTSAQKNPTAFYLCASSLPGQATMPQHFGDGTRLSIL.

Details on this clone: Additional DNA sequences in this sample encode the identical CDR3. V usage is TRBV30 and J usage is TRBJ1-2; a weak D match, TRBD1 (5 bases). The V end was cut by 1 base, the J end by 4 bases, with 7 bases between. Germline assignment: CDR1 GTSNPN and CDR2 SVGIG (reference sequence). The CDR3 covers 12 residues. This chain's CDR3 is CAWSGQSYGYTF. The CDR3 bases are TGTGCCTGGAGTGGACAGAGCTATGGCTACACCTTC.

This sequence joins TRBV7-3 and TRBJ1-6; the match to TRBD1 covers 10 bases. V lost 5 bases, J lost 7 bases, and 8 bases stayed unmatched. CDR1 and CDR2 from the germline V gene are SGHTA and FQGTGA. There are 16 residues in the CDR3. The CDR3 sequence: CASSVGTGAENSPLHF. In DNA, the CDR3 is TGTGCCAGCAGCGTCGGGACAGGGGCAGAGAATTCACCCCTCCACTTT.

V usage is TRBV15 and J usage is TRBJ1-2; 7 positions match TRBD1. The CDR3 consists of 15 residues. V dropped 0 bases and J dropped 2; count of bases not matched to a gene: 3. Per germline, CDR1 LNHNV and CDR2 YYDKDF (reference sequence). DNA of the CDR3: TGTGCCACCAGCAGAGATAGGGGACAGAACTATGGCTACACCTTC. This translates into CATSRDRGQNYGYTF.

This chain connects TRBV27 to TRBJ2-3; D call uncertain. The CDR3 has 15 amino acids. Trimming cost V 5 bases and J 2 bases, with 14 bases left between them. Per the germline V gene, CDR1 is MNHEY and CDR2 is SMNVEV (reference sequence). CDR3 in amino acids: CASSLRGGNTDTQYF. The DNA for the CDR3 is TGTGCCAGCAGTCTGCGTGGCGGAAACACAGATACGCAGTATTTT.

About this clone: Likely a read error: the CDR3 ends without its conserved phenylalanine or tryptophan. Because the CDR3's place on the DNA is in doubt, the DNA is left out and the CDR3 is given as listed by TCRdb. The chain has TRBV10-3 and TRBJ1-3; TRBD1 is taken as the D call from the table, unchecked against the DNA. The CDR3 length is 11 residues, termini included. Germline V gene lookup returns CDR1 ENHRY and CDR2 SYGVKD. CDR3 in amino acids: CAISDGDRVKL.

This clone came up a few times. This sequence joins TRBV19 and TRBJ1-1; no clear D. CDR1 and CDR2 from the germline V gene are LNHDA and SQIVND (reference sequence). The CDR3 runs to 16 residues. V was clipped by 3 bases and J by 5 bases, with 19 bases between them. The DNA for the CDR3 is TGTGCCAGTAGTATCACCCCCCAGGATATGACAACTGAAGCTTTCTTT. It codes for CASSITPQDMTTEAFF.

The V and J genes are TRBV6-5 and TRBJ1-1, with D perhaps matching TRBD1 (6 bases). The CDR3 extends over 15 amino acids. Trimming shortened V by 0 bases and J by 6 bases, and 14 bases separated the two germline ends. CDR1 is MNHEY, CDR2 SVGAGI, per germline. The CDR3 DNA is TGTGCCAGCAGTTACTCTGCCGGGGGGGCTGCTGAAGCTTTCTTT. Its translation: CASSYSAGGAAEAFF.

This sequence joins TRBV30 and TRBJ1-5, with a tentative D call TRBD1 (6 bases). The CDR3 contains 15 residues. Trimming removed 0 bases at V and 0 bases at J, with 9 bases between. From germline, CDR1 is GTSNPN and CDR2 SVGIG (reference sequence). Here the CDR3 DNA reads TGTGCCTGGAGTGTACGGGGGGCTAGCAATCAGCCCCAGCATTTT. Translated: CAWSVRGASNQPQHF.

CDR3 DNA sequence: TGTGCCAGCAGCCAGGACAGAAGGGAGCAGTACTTC. Its translation: CASSQDRREQYF. The rearrangement joins TRBV6-5 to TRBJ2-7; a weak D match, TRBD1 (6 bases). CDR1 is MNHEY and CDR2 is SVGAGI in the germline V gene. V was pared by 6 bases and J by 7 bases, with 13 bases between. This CDR3 region has 12 residues.

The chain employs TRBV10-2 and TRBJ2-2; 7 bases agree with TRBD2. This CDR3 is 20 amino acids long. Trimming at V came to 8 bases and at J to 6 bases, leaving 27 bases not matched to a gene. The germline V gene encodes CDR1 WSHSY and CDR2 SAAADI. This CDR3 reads CASCRRSGPIMGGFSGELFF. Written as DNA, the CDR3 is TGCGCCAGCTGCCGACGCTCGGGACCCATAATGGGAGGGTTTTCCGGGGAGCTGTTTTTT.

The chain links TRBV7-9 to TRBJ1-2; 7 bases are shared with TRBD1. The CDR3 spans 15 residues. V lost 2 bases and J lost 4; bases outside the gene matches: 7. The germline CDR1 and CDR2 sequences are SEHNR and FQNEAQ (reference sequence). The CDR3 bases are TGTGCCAGCAGCTTAAAGGGGGCAATTGGCTATGGCTACACCTTC. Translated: CASSLKGAIGYGYTF.

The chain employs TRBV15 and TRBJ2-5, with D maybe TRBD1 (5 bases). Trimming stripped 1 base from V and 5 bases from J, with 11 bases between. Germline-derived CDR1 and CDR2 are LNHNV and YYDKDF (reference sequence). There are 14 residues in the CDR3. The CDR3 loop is CATSRGQGSETQYF. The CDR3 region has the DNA TGTGCCACCAGCAGAGGCCAGGGATCGGAGACCCAGTACTTC.

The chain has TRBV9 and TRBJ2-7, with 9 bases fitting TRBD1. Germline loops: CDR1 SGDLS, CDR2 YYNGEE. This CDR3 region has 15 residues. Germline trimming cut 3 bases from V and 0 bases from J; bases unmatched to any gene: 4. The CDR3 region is CASSAGQGLSYEQYF. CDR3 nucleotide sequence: TGTGCCAGCAGCGCGGGACAGGGACTCTCCTACGAGCAGTACTTC.

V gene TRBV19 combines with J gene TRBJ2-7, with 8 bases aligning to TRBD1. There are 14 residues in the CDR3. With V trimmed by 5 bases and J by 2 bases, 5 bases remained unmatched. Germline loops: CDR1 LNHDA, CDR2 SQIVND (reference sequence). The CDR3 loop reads CASSVDRGAYEQYF. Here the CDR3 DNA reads TGTGCCAGTAGTGTTGACAGGGGAGCCTACGAGCAGTACTTC.

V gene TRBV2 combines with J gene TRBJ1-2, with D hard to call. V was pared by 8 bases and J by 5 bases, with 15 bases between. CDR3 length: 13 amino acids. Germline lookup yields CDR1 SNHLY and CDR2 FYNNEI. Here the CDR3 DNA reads TGTGCCAGCGCGTGGGCGTCTGAATATGGCTACACCTTC. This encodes CASAWASEYGYTF.